These 32 T cell receptor beta chains were all obtained from the same sample, sequenced in a study of cytomegalovirus exposure and HLA in healthy donors. PCR employed 60 Vbeta and 13 Jbeta primers. The repertoire was sequenced with immunoSEQ multiplex PCR; TCRdb's copy has only in-frame clones and lacks some. This table has about 80,000 clones, under 70% appearing once. The specimen was PBMCs. The receptor source for this set is a woman in her fifties or sixties in good health and CMV-seropositive.

This clone appeared a few times. The V gene is TRBV5-4, the J gene TRBJ2-5; tentative D call: TRBD1 (6 bases). V lost 4 bases and J lost 5, with 12 bases in between. Germline V lookup: CDR1 SGHNT, CDR2 YYREEE (reference sequence). The CDR3 runs 13 residues. The CDR3 DNA follows: TGTGCCAGCAGCGTTGGGGGCGTGGAGACCCAGTACTTC. It translates to CASSVGGVETQYF.

V and J are TRBV19 and TRBJ1-6, with a weak D call TRBD1 (6 bases). Germline-derived CDR1 and CDR2 are LNHDA and SQIVND (reference sequence). The CDR3 runs 14 residues. Trimming cost V 7 bases and J 6 bases, with 13 bases left between them. CDR3 protein: CASMLQGRNSPLHF. As DNA, the CDR3 is TGTGCCAGTATGTTACAGGGTCGTAATTCACCCCTCCACTTT.

This chain joins TRBV7-9 and TRBJ2-3, with TRBD2 matching over 7 bases. There are 15 residues in the CDR3. After removal of 0 bases from V and 3 bases from J, the junction contained 3 bases not matched to a gene. Germline V gene data show CDR1 as SEHNR and CDR2 as FQNEAQ (reference sequence). CDR3: CASSLAGGETDTQYF. CDR3 bases: TGTGCCAGCAGCTTAGCTGGGGGGGAAACAGATACGCAGTATTTT.

This chain uses TRBV5-6 with TRBJ2-7, with 9 bases that match TRBD1. V lost 1 base to trimming and J lost 4 bases; unmatched junction nucleotides: 3. CDR3 length: 14 residues. CDR1 and CDR2 from the germline V gene are SGHDT and YYEEEE. Here the CDR3 reads CASSLRDREYEQYF. The CDR3 DNA is TGTGCCAGCAGCTTGAGGGACAGGGAATACGAGCAGTACTTC. Combining the CDR3 with reference TRBV5-6 and TRBJ2-7 gives the whole variable domain DAGVTQSPTHLIKTRGQQVTLRCSPKSGHDTVSWYQQALGQGPQFIFQYYEEEERQRGNFPDRFSGHQFPNYSSELNVNALLLGDSALYLCASSLRDREYEQYFGPGTRLTVT.

This chain links TRBV29-1 with TRBJ2-5; maybe TRBD2 (5 bases). The CDR3 sequence is 12 residues long. Trimming pared 4 bases from V and 4 bases from J, leaving 10 bases between. CDR1 is SQVTM and CDR2 is ANQGSEA in the germline V gene. The CDR3 is CSVGGSLETQYF. The DNA for the CDR3 is TGCAGCGTTGGTGGGAGCTTAGAGACCCAGTACTTC.

This sequence joins TRBV7-9 and TRBJ1-2; no reliable D call. Trimming removed 5 bases from V and 3 bases from J, with 19 bases in between. Germline lookup yields CDR1 SEHNR and CDR2 FQNEAQ (reference sequence). This CDR3 region has 16 residues. The CDR3 spells CASSHDTGAADYGYTF. CDR3 sequence (DNA): TGTGCCAGCAGCCACGACACCGGTGCAGCCGACTATGGCTACACCTTC.

This chain's CDR3 is CASSFRDRRETQYF. DNA of the CDR3: TGTGCCAGCAGTTTCCGGGACAGGAGGGAGACCCAGTACTTC. This chain connects TRBV5-6 to TRBJ2-5, with TRBD1 identical over 8 bases. CDR1 SGHDT and CDR2 YYEEEE come from the germline V gene. Losses at the gene ends were 5 bases for V and 5 bases for J; bases not matched to a gene: 8. This CDR3 comprises 14 residues.

V usage is TRBV9 and J usage is TRBJ1-1, with D possibly being TRBD1 (5 bases). The V gene's germline CDR1 is SGDLS and CDR2 YYNGEE. V lost 3 bases, J lost 5 bases, and 14 bases lay in between. The CDR3 sequence is 14 residues long. The CDR3 loop is CASSGRRGGTEAFF. The CDR3 coding sequence is TGTGCCAGCAGCGGCAGACGGGGGGGGACTGAAGCTTTCTTT.

V usage is TRBV9 and J usage is TRBJ2-3, with 7 bases that match TRBD2. V shed 0 bases and J 2 bases; nucleotides not matched to a gene: 6. Looked up from germline, CDR1 is SGDLS and CDR2 is YYNGEE. The CDR3 is 16 residues long. The CDR3 sequence is CASSVVGGGNTDTQYF. CDR3 sequence (DNA): TGTGCCAGCAGCGTAGTTGGCGGGGGTAACACAGATACGCAGTATTTT.

The rearrangement joins TRBV7-9 to TRBJ2-5; the match to TRBD2 covers 8 bases. Germline CDR1 reads SEHNR; CDR2 reads FQNEAQ (reference sequence). Losses at the gene ends were 4 bases for V and 5 bases for J; bases not matched to a gene: 0. The CDR3 length is 12 residues. In DNA, the CDR3 is TGTGCCAGCAGCTCGGGGGGGGAGACCCAGTACTTC. This gives the protein CASSSGGETQYF.

The chain uses TRBV5-6 and TRBJ2-5; a weak D match, TRBD2 (6 bases). V was cut by 0 bases and J by 4 bases, with 16 bases left in between. The CDR3 is made up of 16 amino acids. Germline V gene data show CDR1 as SGHDT and CDR2 as YYEEEE. CDR3 sequence: CASSLAQDYELETQYF. CDR3 nucleotide sequence: TGTGCCAGCAGCTTGGCCCAGGACTACGAACTAGAGACCCAGTACTTC.

CDR3 sequence (DNA): TGTGCCAGCGGGGGACAGGAAAAGTACGAGCAGTACTTC. Amino acids: CASGGQEKYEQYF. The chain carries TRBV2 and TRBJ2-5, with TRBD1 matching over 8 bases. The J call is in doubt because the DNA end fits TRBJ2-7 better. This CDR3 region has 13 residues. The V gene's germline CDR1 is SNHLY and CDR2 FYNNEI.

This rearrangement joins TRBV9 to TRBJ2-3; D gene uncertain. Trimming cost V 1 base and J 4 bases, with 4 bases left between them. The CDR3 consists of 12 residues. In germline, CDR1 is SGDLS, CDR2 YYNGEE. For the CDR3, the DNA is TGTGCCAGCAGCGTATCCGCAGATACGCAGTATTTT. Amino acids: CASSVSADTQYF.

The rearrangement joins TRBV30 to TRBJ1-2; D remains ambiguous. There are 15 residues in the CDR3. Germline loops: CDR1 GTSNPN, CDR2 SVGIG (reference sequence). Between the trimmed V and J ends, which lost 5 bases and 2 bases, there was a span of 18 bases. CDR3 residues: CAWGSKVPRNYGYTF. DNA of the CDR3: TGTGCCTGGGGGAGCAAAGTACCGAGAAACTATGGCTACACCTTC.

This clone occurred once. This rearrangement joins TRBV28 to TRBJ2-5, with a weak D call TRBD2 (7 bases). Germline values: CDR1 MDHEN, CDR2 SYDVKM. This CDR3 has 14 amino acids. V shed 3 bases and J shed 7 bases, with 15 bases lying between them. This chain's CDR3 is CASSFRGGVMTQYF. DNA for the CDR3: TGTGCCAGCAGTTTTAGAGGGGGGGTAATGACCCAGTACTTC.

CDR3 bases: TGTGCCAGCAGACCGGACAGGGACTATTCCTACGAGCAGTACGTC. Amino acid sequence: CASRPDRDYSYEQYV. This rearrangement joins TRBV6-5 to TRBJ2-7, with D maybe TRBD1 (8 bases). CDR3 size: 15 residues. CDR1 is MNHEY, CDR2 SVGAGI, per germline. The V end lost 6 bases, the J end lost 1 base, and 16 bases lay between the germline ends.

This clone occurred once. The junction shows a germline mismatch at one end, possibly a read error. The chain couples TRBV7-9 to TRBJ2-1; 13 nucleotides line up with TRBD2. The CDR3 is made up of 16 amino acids. Per the germline V gene, CDR1 is SEHNR and CDR2 is FQNEAQ (reference sequence). The CDR3 region has the DNA TGTTCCAGCAGCTCCCTTGTGGGACTAGCGGGGAATGAGCAGTTCTTC. Its protein is CSSSSLVGLAGNEQFF.

In regard to this clone: One junction end disagrees with the germline gene, perhaps due to a read error. Distinct nucleotide sequences in the sample also encode this CDR3. This chain joins TRBV10-1 and TRBJ2-5, with TRBD1 matching 7 bases. This CDR3 is 13 amino acids long. Germline V CDR1 and CDR2: WNHNN, SYGVQD (reference sequence). The CDR3 bases are TGCGCCAGCAGTACGGACAGGCAAGAGACTCAGTACTTC. This encodes CASSTDRQETQYF.

This clone occurred a few times. The V and J genes are TRBV5-1 and TRBJ1-6; 7 bases fit TRBD1. From germline, CDR1 is SGHRS and CDR2 YFSETQ. J was trimmed by 3 bases and V by 3 bases; bases with no gene match: 9. This CDR3 region has 17 residues. Here the CDR3 reads CASSSRPGTDYNSPLHF. CDR3 DNA sequence: TGCGCCAGCAGCTCACGGCCTGGGACAGACTATAATTCACCCCTCCACTTT.

The chain has TRBV10-3 and TRBJ1-1, with D maybe TRBD1 (6 bases). This CDR3 is built from 12 residues. Deletions cut 10 bases from V and 1 base from J, with 10 bases between. From germline, CDR1 is ENHRY and CDR2 SYGVKD. The CDR3 DNA follows: TGTGCCACCTGGACAGCGAACACTGAAGCTTTCTTT. Translation: CATWTANTEAFF.

The gene calls are TRBV11-2 and TRBJ1-6; 10 bases match TRBD1. CDR1 and CDR2 from the germline V gene are SGHAT and FQNNGV. V was pared by 5 bases and J by 7 bases, with 2 bases of the junction left unmatched. This CDR3 has 14 amino acids. The CDR3 DNA reads TGTGCCAGCAGCCAGGGACAGGGGAATTCACCCCTCCACTTT. Protein: CASSQGQGNSPLHF. Full variable domain (remainder filled in from reference TRBV11-2 and TRBJ1-6): EAGVAQSPRYKIIEKRQSVAFWCNPISGHATLYWYQQILGQGPKLLIQFQNNGVVDDSQLPKDRFSAERLKGVDSTLKIQPAKLEDSAVYLCASSQGQGNSPLHFGNGTRLTVT.

This sequence joins TRBV29-1 and TRBJ2-5; 9 bases agree with TRBD1. Germline trimming cut 6 bases from V and 9 bases from J; bases unmatched to any gene: 8. The germline CDR1 and CDR2 sequences are SQVTM and ANQGSEA. This CDR3 region has 12 residues. The chain's CDR3 is CSVRTGVGAQYF. As DNA, the CDR3 is TGCAGCGTCCGGACAGGGGTGGGCGCCCAGTACTTC.

The chain has TRBV6-5 and TRBJ2-3; 12 bases map to TRBD2. V dropped 6 bases and J dropped 4; count of bases not matched to a gene: 2. Germline values: CDR1 MNHEY, CDR2 SVGAGI. The CDR3 has 14 amino acids. This CDR3 is CASSLAGGADTQYF. The CDR3 DNA sequence: TGTGCCAGCAGCCTAGCGGGGGGGGCAGATACGCAGTATTTT.

The chain employs TRBV6-5 and TRBJ1-1; possible D gene TRBD1, 6 bases. The CDR3 runs to 14 residues. Trimming left V 4 bases short and J 1 base short, with 10 bases between. Germline V lookup: CDR1 MNHEY, CDR2 SVGAGI. The CDR3 bases are TGTGCCAGCAGTTTCGACAGGAAGAACACTGAAGCTTTCTTT. Translating gives CASSFDRKNTEAFF.

This clone showed up just a few times. The rearrangement joins TRBV5-1 to TRBJ1-1, with 7 nucleotides matching TRBD1. CDR3 length: 16 residues. After removal of 3 bases from V and 4 bases from J, the junction contained 12 bases not matched to a gene. The germline gives CDR1 SGHRS, CDR2 YFSETQ. The CDR3 loop is CASSSAPYRGGTEAFF. CDR3 DNA: TGCGCCAGCAGCTCGGCGCCTTACAGGGGTGGCACTGAAGCTTTCTTT. The whole variable domain, remainder taken from reference TRBV5-1 and TRBJ1-1, is KAGVTQTPRYLIKTRGQQVTLSCSPISGHRSVSWYQQTPGQGLQFLFEYFSETQRNKGNFPGRFSGRQFSNSRSEMNVSTLELGDSALYLCASSSAPYRGGTEAFFGQGTRLTVV.

The chain links TRBV6-5 to TRBJ2-5; TRBD2 might be the D (5 bases). The CDR3 totals 15 residues. Trimming left V 0 bases short and J 2 bases short, with 10 bases between. Germline-derived CDR1 and CDR2 are MNHEY and SVGAGI. Here the CDR3 reads CASSYSLGRQETQYF. The CDR3 region has the DNA TGTGCCAGCAGTTACTCACTAGGCAGACAAGAGACCCAGTACTTC.

This chain connects TRBV18 to TRBJ1-3; perhaps TRBD1 as D (5 bases). CDR1 and CDR2 from the germline V gene are KGHSH and LQKENI. Between the trimmed V and J ends, which lost 2 bases and 3 bases, there was a span of 14 bases. CDR3 size: 16 residues. CDR3 protein: CASSPGLKGYGNTIYF. The DNA for the CDR3 is TGTGCCAGCTCACCAGGATTGAAGGGGTATGGAAACACCATATATTTT. The full variable domain, rest sourced from reference TRBV18 and TRBJ1-3, is NAGVMQNPRHLVRRRGQEARLRCSPMKGHSHVYWYRQLPEEGLKFMVYLQKENIIDESGMPKERFSAEFPKEGPSILRIQQVVRGDSAAYFCASSPGLKGYGNTIYFGEGSWLTVV.

This chain uses TRBV2 with TRBJ1-1; D unclear. Trimming pared 3 bases from V and 2 bases from J, leaving 10 bases between. The CDR3 totals 14 residues. Germline CDR1 reads SNHLY; CDR2 reads FYNNEI. CDR3 sequence (DNA): TGTGCCAGCAGTGATTCCGGGGATAACACTGAAGCTTTCTTT. This translates into CASSDSGDNTEAFF.

The rearrangement links TRBV28 to TRBJ2-1, with 7 bases identical to TRBD1. Germline CDR1 reads MDHEN; CDR2 reads SYDVKM. The ends lost 2 bases at V and 4 bases at J; junction bases unmatched: 8. The CDR3 totals 16 residues. CDR3 DNA: TGTGCCAGCAGTTTAGGCCCAGGGGGAGAGTACAATGAGCAGTTCTTC. It yields the protein CASSLGPGGEYNEQFF.

J is TRBJ2-3 and V is TRBV7-6; 8 bases are a match to TRBD2. The CDR3 runs to 15 residues. V trimming: 2 bases; J trimming: 2 bases; junction bases outside the gene matches: 3. Germline assignment: CDR1 SGHVS and CDR2 FNYEAQ. The CDR3 is CASSLSGLDTDTQYF. The CDR3 DNA follows: TGTGCCAGCAGCTTATCGGGACTAGACACAGATACGCAGTATTTT.

This sequence joins TRBV9 and TRBJ2-7; 7 nucleotides match TRBD2. This CDR3 contains 14 residues. Germline V gene sequence: CDR1 SGDLS, CDR2 YYNGEE. V was clipped by 2 bases and J by 3 bases; unmatched bases: 5. The CDR3 spells CASSVASGNYEQYF. The CDR3 region has the DNA TGTGCCAGCAGCGTGGCGAGCGGGAACTACGAGCAGTACTTC.

This clone appeared a few times. The genes are TRBV6-1 and TRBJ2-1, with D tentatively TRBD2 (5 bases). Germline CDR1 is MNHNS and CDR2 is SASEGT. The CDR3 is made up of 16 amino acids. The V gene lost 3 bases and the J gene lost 6 bases, with 18 bases spanning the gap. The CDR3 bases are TGTGCCAGCAGTGAGGTCGGGGTAACTACTGGCAATGAGCAGTTCTTC. Amino acid sequence: CASSEVGVTTGNEQFF.